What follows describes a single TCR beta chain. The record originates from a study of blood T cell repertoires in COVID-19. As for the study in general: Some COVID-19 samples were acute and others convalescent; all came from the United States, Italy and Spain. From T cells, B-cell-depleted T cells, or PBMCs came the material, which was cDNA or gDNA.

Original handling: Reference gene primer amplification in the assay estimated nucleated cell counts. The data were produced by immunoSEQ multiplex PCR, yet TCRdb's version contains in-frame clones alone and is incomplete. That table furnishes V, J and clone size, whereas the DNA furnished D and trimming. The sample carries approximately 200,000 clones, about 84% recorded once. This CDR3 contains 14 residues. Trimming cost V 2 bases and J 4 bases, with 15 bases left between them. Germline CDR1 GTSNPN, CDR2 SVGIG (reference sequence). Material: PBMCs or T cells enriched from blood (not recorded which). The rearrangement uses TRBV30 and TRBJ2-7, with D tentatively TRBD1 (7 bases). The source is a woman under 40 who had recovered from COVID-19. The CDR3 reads CAWSHIAGQYEQYF. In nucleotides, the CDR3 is TGTGCCTGGAGTCATATCGCGGGACAGTACGAGCAGTACTTC.